The 4 T cell receptor beta chains listed next were all sequenced from one sample in a study of T cells in Graves' hyperthyroidism and ophthalmopathy. It was RNA transcripts that yielded the amplified TCR beta CDR3 regions. The study used the HTBI primer set for a first-round RT-PCR of the TCR CDR3. TCRdb ran MiXCR on the multiplex PCR reads and lists one entry per CDR3 protein. The top ten hold around 12% of the sample, which has hundreds of thousands of distinct CDR3 sequences, 13% to 15% seen once. The sample consisted of blood. These TCRs come from a woman between 45 and 65 years old with Graves' ophthalmopathy.

There are many counts of this clonotype. The CDR3 DNA reads TGCGCCAGCAGCTTGCGCACGGGACAAGGGGGCTACACCTTC. Residues: CASSLRTGQGGYTF. The V call is TRBV5-1, the J call TRBJ1-2, with a tentative D call TRBD1 (6 bases). V shed 1 base and J shed 8 bases, with 15 bases lying between them. From germline, CDR1 is SGHRS and CDR2 YFSETQ. The CDR3 extends over 14 amino acids.

This clonotype has at least ten counts. The chain couples TRBV20-1 to TRBJ2-7, with 13 bases lining up with TRBD2. The CDR3 runs 15 residues. V shed 1 base and J 4 bases; nucleotides not matched to a gene: 4. Germline lookup yields CDR1 DFQATT and CDR2 SNEGSKA (reference sequence). The CDR3 reads CSARGTSGSIYEQYF. DNA of the CDR3: TGCAGTGCTAGAGGGACTAGCGGGAGTATTTACGAGCAGTACTTC.

This clonotype was seen repeatedly, ten times or more. The gene calls are TRBV12-3 or TRBV12-4 and TRBJ1-2, with 8 nucleotides matching TRBD1. The CDR3 loop spans 14 amino acids. The trim removed 5 bases at V and 3 bases at J, leaving 5 bases unmatched. Here the CDR3 reads CASSDRGEDYGYTF. The CDR3 DNA follows: TGTGCCAGCAGTGACAGGGGCGAGGACTATGGCTACACCTTC.

This clonotype was counted ten times or more. The chain links TRBV5-1 to TRBJ1-4; D not certain. CDR1 SGHRS and CDR2 YFSETQ come from the germline V gene. This CDR3 has 16 amino acids. V was pared by 4 bases and J by 0 bases, with 13 bases between. In DNA, the CDR3 is TGCGCCAGCAGCCTCCGAGGGATGGCAACTAATGAAAAACTGTTTTTT. It specifies CASSLRGMATNEKLFF.